Below are 19 T cell receptor beta chains sequenced from a single sample in a study of blood T cells in healthy people across ages. For the second PCR, which ran for roughly 6 to 12 cycles, a sample-barcoded 5' primer and a J-beta primer mix were used. TCRdb fed the 5' RACE reads into MiXCR, producing one record per CDR3 protein. This sample has over 1.5 million distinct CDR3 sequences; around half occur once, and the top ten carry less than 2.5%. Sequenced input: blood. These receptors were taken from a woman aged 40-49 years in good health.

This chain uses TRBV18 with TRBJ2-5; no firm D call. The V gene lost 0 bases and the J gene lost 5 bases, with 10 bases spanning the gap. CDR3 length: 14 residues. The germline CDR1 and CDR2 sequences are KGHSH and LQKENI. The CDR3 DNA reads TGTGCCAGCTCACCACCGGCCGGACGGGAGACCCAGTACTTC. It translates to CASSPPAGRETQYF.

The chain employs TRBV5-1 and TRBJ1-5; D may be TRBD1 (5 bases). The CDR3 covers 14 residues. The germline V gene encodes CDR1 SGHRS and CDR2 YFSETQ. Trimming shortened V by 3 bases and J by 6 bases, and 13 bases separated the two germline ends. CDR3 in amino acids: CASSSRGGSQPQHF. The CDR3 DNA reads TGCGCCAGCAGCTCCCGTGGGGGGAGTCAGCCCCAGCATTTT. The complete variable domain, with remaining parts taken from reference TRBV5-1 and TRBJ1-5, reads KAGVTQTPRYLIKTRGQQVTLSCSPISGHRSVSWYQQTPGQGLQFLFEYFSETQRNKGNFPGRFSGRQFSNSRSEMNVSTLELGDSALYLCASSSRGGSQPQHFGDGTRLSIL.

The CDR3 DNA is TGTGCCAGCGAATTTAGTTCCTCATCACCCCTCCACTTT. Protein product: CASEFSSSSPLHF. The chain links TRBV28 to TRBJ1-6; D ambiguous. Between the trimmed V and J ends, which lost 8 bases and 10 bases, there was a span of 15 bases. The CDR3 extends over 13 amino acids. The germline V gene encodes CDR1 MDHEN and CDR2 SYDVKM.

This clonotype has just a few counts. The rearrangement joins TRBV6-2 or TRBV6-3 to TRBJ2-5; 9 bases map to TRBD1. Germline trimming cut 2 bases from V and 2 bases from J; bases unmatched to any gene: 3. The germline V gene has CDR1 MNHEY and CDR2 SVGEGT. The CDR3 is 15 residues long. CDR3: CASSYAGTGQETQYF. For the CDR3, the DNA is TGTGCCAGCAGTTACGCGGGGACAGGGCAAGAGACCCAGTACTTC.

The chain recombines TRBV20-1 with TRBJ2-1; 9 bases are a match to TRBD2. CDR3 length equals 13 residues. Germline CDR1 reads DFQATT; CDR2 reads SNEGSKA (reference sequence). Unmatched junction bases numbered 7, after V lost 3 bases and J lost 10 bases. The DNA of the CDR3 is TGCAGTGCTAGTCCGCTAGCGGGATGGGAGCAGTTCTTC. Residues: CSASPLAGWEQFF.

The V gene is TRBV20-1, the J gene TRBJ2-3; 10 bases map to TRBD2. V gave up 5 bases and J gave up 2 bases; unmatched junction bases: 10. The CDR3 has 16 amino acids. The germline gives CDR1 DFQATT, CDR2 SNEGSKA (reference sequence). DNA of the CDR3: TGCAGTGCTCCTACCCTGACTAGCGGGTTCACAGATACGCAGTATTTT. This codes for CSAPTLTSGFTDTQYF.

The chain joins TRBV27 to TRBJ1-4, with D perhaps matching TRBD1 (6 bases). The CDR3 sequence is 16 residues long. From germline, CDR1 is MNHEY and CDR2 SMNVEV (reference sequence). V dropped 4 bases and J dropped 8 bases, with 20 bases sitting between them. The CDR3 DNA sequence: TGTGCCAGCAGTTCCCCCCGACAAGGGGGTGTGGAAAAACTGTTTTTT. Translating gives CASSSPRQGGVEKLFF.

Only one count was recorded for this clonotype. This chain connects TRBV24-1 to TRBJ2-1; 11 bases are a match to TRBD2. J gave up 10 bases and V 1 base, and 8 bases lay outside the gene matches. The CDR3 loop spans 16 amino acids. Germline V lookup: CDR1 KGHDR, CDR2 SFDVKD. DNA of the CDR3: TGTGCCACCAGTGATTTCCCTAGCGGGGGGCCAGGAGAGCAGTTCTTC. Protein sequence: CATSDFPSGGPGEQFF.

V usage is TRBV6-2 or TRBV6-3 and J usage is TRBJ2-7; 7 bases map to TRBD1. V dropped 6 bases and J dropped 3; count of bases not matched to a gene: 8. From germline, CDR1 is MNHEY and CDR2 SVGEGT. The CDR3 contains 14 residues. CDR3 sequence: CASRIDRAHYEQYF. Here the CDR3 DNA reads TGTGCCAGCAGGATTGACAGGGCCCACTACGAGCAGTACTTC.

This clonotype has just a few counts. This chain joins TRBV15 and TRBJ2-4; D is unclear. The better agreement between TRBJ2-5 and the DNA end casts doubt on the J call. The length of the CDR3 is 14 residues. Germline CDR1 and CDR2: LNHNV and YYDKDF (reference sequence). CDR3 sequence (DNA): TGTGCCACCAGCAGGGGGAATGGGTTAGAGACCCAGTACTTC. The encoded protein is CATSRGNGLETQYF.

This clonotype has only a few counts. J is TRBJ1-2 and V is TRBV6-5, with D possibly being TRBD1 (6 bases). The germline gives CDR1 MNHEY, CDR2 SVGAGI. V was trimmed by 2 bases and J by 8 bases, leaving 12 bases between them. There are 13 residues in the CDR3. The CDR3 sequence is CASSYGGPRGYTF. The CDR3 coding sequence is TGTGCCAGCAGTTACGGGGGGCCGAGGGGCTACACCTTC.

The V and J genes are TRBV5-5 and TRBJ1-1; TRBD1 is a possible D gene (5 bases). Trimming shortened V by 3 bases and J by 6 bases, and 6 bases separated the two germline ends. The CDR3 consists of 11 residues. The germline gives CDR1 SGHKS, CDR2 YYEKEE (reference sequence). The CDR3 sequence is CASSWDAEAFF. The CDR3 DNA sequence: TGTGCCAGCAGCTGGGACGCTGAAGCTTTCTTT.

This clonotype was picked up a small number of times. V usage is TRBV7-2 and J usage is TRBJ2-7; D perhaps matches TRBD1 (6 bases). Germline V gene lookup returns CDR1 SGHTA and CDR2 FQGNSA. This CDR3 has 15 residues. With 4 bases removed from V and 3 bases from J, the gap between germline ends came to 16 bases. Here the CDR3 DNA reads TGTGCCAGCAGCTCAAGAGGTCAGGGGTACTACGAGCAGTACTTC. Translating gives CASSSRGQGYYEQYF.

The chain couples TRBV7-8 to TRBJ1-1; D unclear. V was pared by 2 bases and J by 0 bases, with 7 bases between. CDR3 length: 14 residues. From germline, CDR1 is SGHVS and CDR2 FQNEAQ. This CDR3 reads CASSLSMLNTEAFF. CDR3 bases: TGTGCCAGCAGCTTATCTATGTTGAACACTGAAGCTTTCTTT.

This clonotype has just a few counts. CDR3: CASSPTTVLYGYTF. CDR3 nucleotides: TGTGCCAGCAGCCCGACGACAGTCCTCTATGGCTACACCTTC. The chain recombines TRBV7-2 with TRBJ1-2; TRBD1 might be the D (5 bases). V lost 5 bases and J lost 4, with 14 bases in between. The CDR3 spans 14 residues. Looked up from germline, CDR1 is SGHTA and CDR2 is FQGNSA.

V and J are TRBV27 and TRBJ1-1; unclear D gene. Germline assignment: CDR1 MNHEY and CDR2 SMNVEV (reference sequence). The CDR3 spans 15 residues. Trimming left V 5 bases short and J 4 bases short, with 17 bases between. The CDR3 nucleotides are TGTGCCAGCAGTGTCACCGCTCTCAAGTCCACTGAAGCTTTCTTT. Its translation: CASSVTALKSTEAFF.

The V call is TRBV20-1, the J call TRBJ2-2; 11 bases agree with TRBD2. Germline trimming cut 4 bases from V and 2 bases from J; bases unmatched to any gene: 9. Germline values: CDR1 DFQATT, CDR2 SNEGSKA (reference sequence). The CDR3 has 17 residues. The CDR3 DNA is TGCAGTGCTAACCCCAGGACTAGCGGGCTTAACACCGGGGAGCTGTTTTTT. It translates to CSANPRTSGLNTGELFF.

This rearrangement joins TRBV15 to TRBJ2-1, with TRBD2 identical over 10 bases. The CDR3 covers 15 residues. Germline V gene lookup returns CDR1 LNHNV and CDR2 YYDKDF (reference sequence). Losses at the gene ends were 1 base for V and 6 bases for J; bases not matched to a gene: 3. CDR3 amino acids: CATSRALAGFNEQFF. In DNA form, the CDR3 reads TGTGCCACCAGCAGAGCACTAGCGGGGTTCAATGAGCAGTTCTTC.

This clonotype was recorded a few times. The chain couples TRBV20-1 to TRBJ2-3; 7 bases match TRBD2. The V and J ends lost 3 bases and 1 base, in that order; junction bases with no gene match: 4. The CDR3 runs to 14 residues. Germline lookup yields CDR1 DFQATT and CDR2 SNEGSKA (reference sequence). Here the CDR3 reads CSASGEGGTDTQYF. CDR3 nucleotides: TGCAGTGCTAGTGGGGAGGGTGGCACAGATACGCAGTATTTT.